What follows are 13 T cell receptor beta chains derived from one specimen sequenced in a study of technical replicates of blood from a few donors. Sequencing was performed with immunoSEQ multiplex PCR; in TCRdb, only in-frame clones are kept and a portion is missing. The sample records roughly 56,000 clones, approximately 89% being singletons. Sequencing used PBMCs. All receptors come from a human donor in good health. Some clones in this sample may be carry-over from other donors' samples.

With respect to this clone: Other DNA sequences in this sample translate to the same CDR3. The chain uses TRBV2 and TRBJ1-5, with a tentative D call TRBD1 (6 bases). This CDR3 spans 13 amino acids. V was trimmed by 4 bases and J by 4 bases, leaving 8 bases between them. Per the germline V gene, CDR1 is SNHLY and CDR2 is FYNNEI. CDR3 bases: TGTGCCAGCAGTGGCACAGGGAATCAGCCCCAGCATTTT. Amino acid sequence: CASSGTGNQPQHF.

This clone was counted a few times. CDR3: CASSYSGGRTEAFF. Written as DNA, the CDR3 is TGTGCCAGCAGTTACTCAGGGGGCCGGACTGAAGCTTTCTTT. The gene calls are TRBV6-5 and TRBJ1-1; 7 bases fit TRBD1. V gave up 0 bases and J gave up 5 bases; unmatched junction bases: 3. The CDR3 loop spans 14 amino acids. CDR1 and CDR2 (germline): MNHEY, SVGAGI.

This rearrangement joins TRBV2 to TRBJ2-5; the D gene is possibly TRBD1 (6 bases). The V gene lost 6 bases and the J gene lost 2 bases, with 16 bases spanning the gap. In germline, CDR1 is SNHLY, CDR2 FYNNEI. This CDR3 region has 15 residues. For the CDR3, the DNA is TGTGCCAGCAGGGTGGGGGCCCTGCATCAAGAGACCCAGTACTTC. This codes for CASRVGALHQETQYF.

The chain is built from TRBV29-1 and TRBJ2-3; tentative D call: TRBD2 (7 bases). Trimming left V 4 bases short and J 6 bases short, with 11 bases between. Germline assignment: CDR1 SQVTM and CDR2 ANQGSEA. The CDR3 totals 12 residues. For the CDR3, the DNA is TGCAGCGTTGGGGGGGGCTTGGATACGCAGTATTTT. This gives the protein CSVGGGLDTQYF.

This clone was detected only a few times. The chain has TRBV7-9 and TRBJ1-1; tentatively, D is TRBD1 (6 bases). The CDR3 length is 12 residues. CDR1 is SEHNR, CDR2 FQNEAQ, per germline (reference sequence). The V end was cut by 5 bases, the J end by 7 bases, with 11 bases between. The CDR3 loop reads CASSRGGVEAFF. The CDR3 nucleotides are TGTGCCAGCAGCCGAGGGGGAGTTGAAGCTTTCTTT.

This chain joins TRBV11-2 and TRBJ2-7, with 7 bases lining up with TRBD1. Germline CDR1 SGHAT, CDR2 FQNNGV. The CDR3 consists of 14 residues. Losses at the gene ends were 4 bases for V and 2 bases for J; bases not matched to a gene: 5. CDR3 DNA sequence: TGTGCCAGCAGCTATACAGGGGTCGCCTACGAGCAGTACTTC. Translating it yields CASSYTGVAYEQYF.

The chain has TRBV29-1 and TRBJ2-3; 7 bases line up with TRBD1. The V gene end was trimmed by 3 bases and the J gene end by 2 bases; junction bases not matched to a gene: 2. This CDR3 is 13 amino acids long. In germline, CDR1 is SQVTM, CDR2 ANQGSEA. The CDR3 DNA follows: TGCAGCGTTGAGGGGACAGCCACAGATACGCAGTATTTT. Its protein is CSVEGTATDTQYF.

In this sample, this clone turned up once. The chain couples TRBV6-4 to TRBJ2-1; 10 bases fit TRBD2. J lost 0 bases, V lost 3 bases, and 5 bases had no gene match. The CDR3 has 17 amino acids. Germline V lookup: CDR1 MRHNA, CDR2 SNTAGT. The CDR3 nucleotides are TGTGCCAGCAGTGATCTAGCGGGGGTCAGCTCCTACAATGAGCAGTTCTTC. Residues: CASSDLAGVSSYNEQFF.

The CDR3, as DNA: TGTGCCAGCAGCTTCAACTTGGTTACCGAGCAGTACTTC. It translates to CASSFNLVTEQYF. The chain carries TRBV11-3 and TRBJ2-7, with no clear D. V lost 3 bases to trimming and J lost 6 bases, with 12 bases between them. Looked up from germline, CDR1 is SGHNT and CDR2 is YENEEA. The CDR3 is made up of 13 amino acids.

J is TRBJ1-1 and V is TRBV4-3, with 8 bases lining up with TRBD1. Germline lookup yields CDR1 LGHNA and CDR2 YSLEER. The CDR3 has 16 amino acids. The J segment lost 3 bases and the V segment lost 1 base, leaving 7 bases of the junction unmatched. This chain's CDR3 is CASSQGTGHRDTEAFF. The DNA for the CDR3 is TGCGCCAGCAGCCAAGGGACAGGGCACAGGGACACTGAAGCTTTCTTT.

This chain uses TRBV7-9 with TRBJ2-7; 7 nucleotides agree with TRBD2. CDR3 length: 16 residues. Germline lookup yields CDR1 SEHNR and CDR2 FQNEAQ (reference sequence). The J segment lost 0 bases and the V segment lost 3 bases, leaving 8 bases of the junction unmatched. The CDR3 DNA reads TGTGCCAGCAGCTTGGGGGGGGGTAGGAGCTCCTACGAGCAGTACTTC. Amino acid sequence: CASSLGGGRSSYEQYF.

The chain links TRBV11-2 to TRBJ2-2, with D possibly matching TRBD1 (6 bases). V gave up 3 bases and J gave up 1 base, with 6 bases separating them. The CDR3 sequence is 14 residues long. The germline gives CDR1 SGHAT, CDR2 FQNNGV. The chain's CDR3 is CASSLDRNTGELFF. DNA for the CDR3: TGTGCCAGCAGCTTGGACAGGAACACCGGGGAGCTGTTTTTT.

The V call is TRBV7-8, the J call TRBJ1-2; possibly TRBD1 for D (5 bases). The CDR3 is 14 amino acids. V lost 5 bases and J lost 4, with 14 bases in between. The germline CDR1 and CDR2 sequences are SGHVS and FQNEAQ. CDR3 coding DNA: TGTGCCAGCAGCCCCCCGGGGGGGTCCTATGGCTACACCTTC. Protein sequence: CASSPPGGSYGYTF.